A selection of T cell receptor beta chains follows, all from one sample in a study of blood T cell dynamics during melanoma immunotherapy. Profiled with immunoSEQ multiplex PCR; TCRdb holds only in-frame clones, not every one. The sample lists about 6,000 clones, around 77% occurring once. Here the sequenced sample was blood, taken from a patient treated with checkpoint blockade. The receptors stem from a human donor with melanoma. The CDR3 runs from the conserved cysteine through the conserved F or W. A D gene is named only where the DNA matches it firmly. Not every row has a clone size; where given, it reads once, few, many or a size class.

clone_size d_call j_call v_call cdr3_aa cdr3_nt
. . TRBJ1-1 TRBV6-1 CASSAPGIGTEAFF TGTGCCAGCAGTGCCCCGGGGATAGGCACTGAAGCTTTCTTT
. TRBD1 TRBJ2-5 TRBV5-4 CASSLARTGKETQYF TGTGCCAGCAGCTTGGCCCGGACAGGGAAAGAGACCCAGTACTTC
. . TRBJ2-1 TRBV19 CASSIRAGSAHEQFF TGTGCCAGTAGTATTCGTGCAGGGTCAGCACATGAGCAGTTCTTC
once TRBD1 TRBJ1-4 TRBV18 CASSPDRGLNEKLFF TGTGCCAGCTCACCCGACAGGGGTCTTAATGAAAAACTGTTTTTT
. . TRBJ2-5 TRBV1 CTSSLGEDAQETQYF TGCACCAGCAGCCTTGGGGAGGACGCCCAAGAGACCCAGTACTTC
. TRBD2 TRBJ2-7 TRBV6-1 CASSVASGGLSSYEQYF TGTGCCAGCAGTGTTGCTAGCGGGGGACTAAGCTCCTACGAGCAGTACTTC
. . TRBJ2-1 TRBV11-2 CASSLPLRGSYNEQFF TGTGCCAGCAGCTTGCCCCTAAGGGGGTCCTACAATGAGCAGTTCTTC
. TRBD1 TRBJ1-5 TRBV28 CVSTGGAYVLGNQPQHF TGTGTCTCGACAGGGGGCGCTTATGTCCTAGGCAATCAGCCCCAGCATTTT
. . TRBJ2-2 TRBV9 CASSVAAGSTGELFF TGTGCCAGCAGCGTAGCTGCGGGGAGCACCGGGGAGCTGTTTTTT
. . TRBJ2-5 TRBV5-1 CASSSPATEETQYF TGCGCCAGCAGCTCCCCCGCGACTGAAGAGACCCAGTACTTC
. . TRBJ1-2 TRBV4-1 CASSQDSEIYGYTF TGCGCCAGCAGCCAAGATTCCGAGATCTATGGCTACACCTTC
. . TRBJ2-2 TRBV6-5 CASTPVRHTGELFF TGTGCCAGCACCCCGGTGCGCCACACCGGGGAGCTGTTTTTT
. TRBD1 TRBJ2-2 TRBV7-8 CASSLGTDAKELFF TGTGCCAGCAGCCTTGGGACAGACGCTAAGGAGCTGTTTTTT
. . TRBJ1-2 TRBV30 CAWGRGAFSGYTF TGTGCCTGGGGTAGGGGGGCGTTTAGTGGCTACACCTTC
. TRBD1 TRBJ2-3 TRBV5-3 CARSLNLAGTDFTDTQYF TGTGCCAGAAGCTTGAACCTAGCCGGGACAGACTTCACAGATACGCAGTATTTT
. . TRBJ2-7 TRBV10-1 CASSESTGRDWYEQYF TGCGCCAGCAGTGAGTCGACGGGCAGGGATTGGTACGAGCAGTACTTC
. TRBD1 TRBJ1-6 TRBV5-5 CASSLAIQGAFNSPLHF TGTGCCAGCAGCTTGGCCATCCAGGGGGCATTTAATTCACCCCTCCACTTT
. . TRBJ2-7 TRBV5-1 CASSMQTGNEQYF TGCGCCAGCAGCATGCAAACAGGGAACGAGCAGTACTTC
. . TRBJ1-1 TRBV7-2 CASSIAGLRRVTEAFF TGTGCCAGCAGCATCGCGGGGTTAAGACGGGTCACTGAAGCTTTCTTT
. TRBD1 TRBJ1-2 TRBV15 CATSRGLTGSHGYTF TGTGCCACCAGCAGAGGACTGACAGGGTCGCATGGCTACACCTTC
. . TRBJ2-2 TRBV7-2 CASRLDGRSTGELFF TGTGCCAGCAGGCTCGATGGGAGAAGCACCGGGGAGCTGTTTTTT
. . TRBJ2-7 TRBV9 CASSPTLESRTYEQYF TGTGCCAGCAGCCCTACTTTGGAGTCCAGGACCTACGAGCAGTACTTC
. . TRBJ2-7 TRBV29-1 CSVPDVLLGEQYF TGCAGCGTGCCTGATGTTCTGTTGGGCGAGCAGTACTTC
. TRBD1 TRBJ1-2 TRBV6-1 CASSETVRDRGYYTF TGTGCCAGCAGTGAGACGGTACGGGACAGGGGCTACTACACCTTC
. . TRBJ2-7 TRBV2 CASSLDKNSYEQYF TGTGCCAGCAGCCTAGACAAGAACTCCTACGAGCAGTACTTC
. . TRBJ2-3 TRBV7-8 CASSSYGQNTDTQYF TGTGCCAGCAGCTCCTACGGACAGAACACAGATACGCAGTATTTT
. . TRBJ1-5 TRBV15 CATSREGLSNQPQHF TGTGCCACCAGCAGAGAAGGCCTTAGCAATCAGCCCCAGCATTTT
few . TRBJ1-3 TRBV10-3 CAIRTGISSGNTIYF TGTGCCATCAGAACAGGGATCTCCTCTGGAAACACCATATATTTT
. . TRBJ1-2 TRBV21-1 CASSKWKGTGRDGYTF TGTGCCAGCAGCAAATGGAAAGGGACGGGTAGGGATGGCTACACCTTC
. TRBD2 TRBJ2-2 TRBV11-1 CASSPRGGGGITGELFF TGTGCCAGCAGCCCCCGGGGCGGGGGAGGCATCACCGGGGAGCTGTTTTTT
. . TRBJ1-1 TRBV6-5 CASSYGVRRNTEAFF TGTGCCAGCAGTTATGGAGTTCGGAGGAACACTGAAGCTTTCTTT
once . TRBJ1-6 TRBV2 CASRARDTYNSPLHF TGTGCCAGCAGAGCCCGGGATACCTATAATTCACCCCTCCACTTT
. . TRBJ2-1 TRBV7-9 CASSDARNEQFF TGTGCCAGCAGCGACGCCCGCAATGAGCAGTTCTTC
. . TRBJ1-4 TRBV5-1 CASSLDRDWWRQTNEKLFF TGCGCCAGCAGCTTGGATCGTGACTGGTGGAGACAAACTAATGAAAAACTGTTTTTT
. . TRBJ2-3 TRBV10-3 CAISRGGQGSTDTQYF TGTGCCATCAGCCGGGGGGGACAGGGAAGCACAGATACGCAGTATTTT
few . TRBJ1-5 TRBV2 CASSEARYGSNQPQHF TGTGCCAGCAGTGAAGCGCGATACGGGAGCAATCAGCCCCAGCATTTT
. TRBD2 TRBJ2-7 TRBV2 CAGSFGTSGHEQYF TGTGCCGGGTCGTTCGGGACTAGCGGCCACGAGCAGTACTTC
. TRBD1 TRBJ1-2 TRBV15 CATSRIRQGNYGYTF TGTGCCACCAGCAGAATACGACAGGGTAACTATGGCTACACCTTC
. . TRBJ2-7 TRBV10-3 CAISEEAYEQYF TGTGCCATCAGTGAGGAGGCCTACGAGCAGTACTTC
. . TRBJ1-5 TRBV4-2 CASSLEAADQPQHF TGTGCCAGCAGCTTGGAGGCAGCAGATCAGCCCCAGCATTTT
. . TRBJ1-2 TRBV5-8 CASSLATSGYGYTF TGTGCCAGCAGCTTGGCCACCTCCGGGTATGGCTACACCTTC
. TRBD1 TRBJ1-2 TRBV18 CASSPAGTDFNYGYTF TGTGCCAGCTCACCGGCTGGGACAGATTTTAACTATGGCTACACCTTC
. TRBD1 TRBJ2-5 TRBV7-8 CASSLSGQREYF TGTGCCAGCAGCTTATCGGGACAGCGAGAGTACTTC
. TRBD1 TRBJ1-2 TRBV30 CAWRRTGSPYTF TGTGCCTGGAGACGGACAGGCTCTCCCTACACCTTC
. TRBD2 TRBJ2-1 TRBV30 CAIRASGSNEQFF TGTGCCATCCGGGCTAGCGGGAGTAATGAGCAGTTCTTC
. . TRBJ2-5 TRBV19 CASSIIGGGETQYF TGTGCCAGTAGTATTATCGGGGGCGGGGAGACCCAGTACTTC
medium-sized . TRBJ1-5 TRBV5-5 CASSLEAADQPQHF TGTGCCAGCAGCTTGGAGGCAGCAGATCAGCCCCAGCATTTT
. TRBD2 TRBJ2-5 TRBV6-1 CASSEGAGGPETQYF TGTGCCAGCAGTGAAGGGGCGGGAGGGCCCGAAACCCAGTACTTC
. TRBD2 TRBJ2-2 TRBV4-1 CASSLGSGGAGTGELFF TGCGCCAGCAGCCTAGGTAGCGGGGGGGCGGGCACCGGGGAGCTGTTTTTT
. . TRBJ2-5 TRBV5-1 CASSLGGGYQETQYF TGCGCCAGCAGCTTGGGAGGGGGGTACCAAGAGACCCAGTACTTC
. . TRBJ2-1 TRBV19 CASAPRGWEQFF TGTGCCAGCGCCCCGAGAGGCTGGGAGCAGTTCTTC
. . TRBJ1-5 TRBV6-6 CASSGRVEGSGQPQHF TGTGCCAGCAGTGGGAGGGTTGAGGGGAGCGGACAGCCCCAGCATTTT
once . TRBJ1-2 TRBV27 CASSLGQNYGYTF TGTGCCAGCAGTTTAGGACAGAACTATGGCTACACCTTC
few . TRBJ1-5 TRBV2 CASRVSSDSNQPQHF TGTGCCAGCAGGGTGAGCAGTGATAGCAATCAGCCCCAGCATTTT
. . TRBJ2-7 TRBV5-4 CASSRKASYEQYF TGTGCCAGCAGCCGCAAGGCCTCCTACGAGCAGTACTTC
. . TRBJ2-2 TRBV5-4 CASSLGYGRLNTGELFF TGTGCCAGCAGCTTGGGGTACGGCAGGCTAAACACCGGGGAGCTGTTTTTT
few . TRBJ2-3 TRBV11-2 CASSLRQSTDTQYF TGTGCCAGCAGCTTAAGGCAGAGCACAGATACGCAGTATTTT
. . TRBJ2-1 TRBV5-1 CASSSLGGSSYNEQFF TGCGCCAGCAGCTCTCTAGGAGGGAGCTCCTACAATGAGCAGTTCTTC
. . TRBJ2-3 TRBV6-4 CASRTDTQYF TGTGCCAGCAGGACAGATACGCAGTATTTT
. TRBD2 TRBJ2-6 TRBV7-2 CASRSRRLAGSSGANVLTF TGTGCCAGCAGATCGCGACGACTAGCGGGTTCCTCTGGGGCCAACGTCCTGACTTTC